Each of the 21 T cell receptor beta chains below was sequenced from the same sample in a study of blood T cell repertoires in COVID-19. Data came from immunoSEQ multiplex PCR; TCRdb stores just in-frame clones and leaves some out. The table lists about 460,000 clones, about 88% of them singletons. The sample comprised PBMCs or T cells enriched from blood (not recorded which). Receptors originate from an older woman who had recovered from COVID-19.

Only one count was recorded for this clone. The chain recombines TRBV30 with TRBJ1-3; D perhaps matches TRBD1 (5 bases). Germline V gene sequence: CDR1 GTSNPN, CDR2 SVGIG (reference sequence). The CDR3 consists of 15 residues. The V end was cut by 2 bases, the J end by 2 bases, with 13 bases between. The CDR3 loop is CAWSRDYQAGNTIYF. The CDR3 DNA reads TGTGCCTGGAGTAGGGACTATCAGGCTGGAAACACCATATATTTT.

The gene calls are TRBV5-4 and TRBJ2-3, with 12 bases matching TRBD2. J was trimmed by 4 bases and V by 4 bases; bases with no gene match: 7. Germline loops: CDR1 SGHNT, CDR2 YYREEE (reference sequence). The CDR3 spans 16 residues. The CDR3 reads CASSPLAGGPADTQYF. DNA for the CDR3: TGTGCCAGCAGCCCGCTAGCGGGGGGGCCGGCAGATACGCAGTATTTT.

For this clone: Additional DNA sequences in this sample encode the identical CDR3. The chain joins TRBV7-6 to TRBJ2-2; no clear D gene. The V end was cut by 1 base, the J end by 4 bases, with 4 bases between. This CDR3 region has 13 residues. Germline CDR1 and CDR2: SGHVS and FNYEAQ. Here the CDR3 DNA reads TGTGCCAGCAGCTTAGGAGGCACCGGGGAGCTGTTTTTT. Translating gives CASSLGGTGELFF.

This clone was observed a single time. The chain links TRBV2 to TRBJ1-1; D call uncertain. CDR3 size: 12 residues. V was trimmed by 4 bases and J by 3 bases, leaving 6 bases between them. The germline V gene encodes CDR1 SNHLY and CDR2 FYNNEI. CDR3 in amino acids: CASSVIYTEAFF. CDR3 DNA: TGTGCCAGCAGTGTTATCTACACTGAAGCTTTCTTT. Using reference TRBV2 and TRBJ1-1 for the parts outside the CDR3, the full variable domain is EPEVTQTPSHQVTQMGQEVILRCVPISNHLYFYWYRQILGQKVEFLVSFYNNEISEKSEIFDDQFSVERPDGSNFTLKIRSTKLEDSAMYFCASSVIYTEAFFGQGTRLTVV.

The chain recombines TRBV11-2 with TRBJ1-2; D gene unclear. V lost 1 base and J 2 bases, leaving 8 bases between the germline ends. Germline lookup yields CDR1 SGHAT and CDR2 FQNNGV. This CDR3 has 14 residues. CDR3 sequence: CASSLGPINYGYTF. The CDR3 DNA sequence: TGTGCCAGCAGCTTAGGGCCGATCAACTATGGCTACACCTTC.

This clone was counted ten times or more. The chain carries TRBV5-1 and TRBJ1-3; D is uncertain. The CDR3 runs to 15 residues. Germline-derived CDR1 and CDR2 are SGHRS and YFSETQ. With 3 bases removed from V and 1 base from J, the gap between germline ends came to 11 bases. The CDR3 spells CASSSAGMSGNTIYF. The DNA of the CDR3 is TGCGCCAGCAGCTCCGCGGGGATGTCTGGAAACACCATATATTTT.

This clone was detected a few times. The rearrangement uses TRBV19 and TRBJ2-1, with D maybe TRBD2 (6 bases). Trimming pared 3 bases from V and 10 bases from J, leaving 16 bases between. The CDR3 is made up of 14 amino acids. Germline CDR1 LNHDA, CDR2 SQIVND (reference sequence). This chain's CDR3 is CASSIPGGGSEQFF. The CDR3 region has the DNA TGTGCCAGTAGTATTCCCGGGGGAGGATCCGAGCAGTTCTTC.

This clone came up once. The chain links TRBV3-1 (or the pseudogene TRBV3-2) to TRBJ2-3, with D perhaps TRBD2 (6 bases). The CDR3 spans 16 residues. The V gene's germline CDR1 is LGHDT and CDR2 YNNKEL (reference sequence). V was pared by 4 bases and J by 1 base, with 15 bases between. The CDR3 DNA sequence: TGTGCCAGCAGCCGCGTACTAGCTTCTGGCACAGATACGCAGTATTTT. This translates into CASSRVLASGTDTQYF.

The CDR3 DNA reads TGTGCCAGCAGCCTGGGACACTCTGAAGCTTTCTTT. This gives the protein CASSLGHSEAFF. The chain is built from TRBV5-4 and TRBJ1-1; possibly TRBD1 for D (6 bases). Germline CDR1 reads SGHNT; CDR2 reads YYREEE (reference sequence). This CDR3 has 12 residues. V was cut by 4 bases and J by 6 bases, with 10 bases left in between.

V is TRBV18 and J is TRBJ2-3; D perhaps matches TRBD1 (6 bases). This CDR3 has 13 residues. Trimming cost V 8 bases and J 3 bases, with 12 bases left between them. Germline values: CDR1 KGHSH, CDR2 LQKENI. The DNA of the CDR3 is TGTGCCAGCCATGCCAGGGGAACAGATACGCAGTATTTT. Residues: CASHARGTDTQYF.

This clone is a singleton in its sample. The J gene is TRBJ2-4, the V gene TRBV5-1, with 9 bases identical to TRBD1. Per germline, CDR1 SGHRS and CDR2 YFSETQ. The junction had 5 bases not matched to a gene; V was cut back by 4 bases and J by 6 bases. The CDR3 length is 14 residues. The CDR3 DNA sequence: TGCGCCAGCAGCGTGACAGGGGGATTAAACATTCAGTACTTC. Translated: CASSVTGGLNIQYF.

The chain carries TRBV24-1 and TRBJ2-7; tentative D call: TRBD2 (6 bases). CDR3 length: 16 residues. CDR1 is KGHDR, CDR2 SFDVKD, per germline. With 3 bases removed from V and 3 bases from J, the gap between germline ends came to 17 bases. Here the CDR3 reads CATSDKAGRDLYEQYV. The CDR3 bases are TGTGCCACCAGTGATAAAGCTGGGCGGGACCTCTACGAGCAGTACGTC.

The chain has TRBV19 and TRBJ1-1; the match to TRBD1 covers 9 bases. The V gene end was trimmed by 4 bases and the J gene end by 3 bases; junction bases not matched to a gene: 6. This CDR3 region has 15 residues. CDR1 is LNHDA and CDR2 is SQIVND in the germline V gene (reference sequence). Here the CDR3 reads CASSKTGGSDTEAFF. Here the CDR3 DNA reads TGTGCCAGTAGTAAAACAGGGGGCTCGGACACTGAAGCTTTCTTT. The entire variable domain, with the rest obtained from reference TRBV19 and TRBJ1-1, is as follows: DGGITQSPKYLFRKEGQNVTLSCEQNLNHDAMYWYRQDPGQGLRLIYYSQIVNDFQKGDIAEGYSVSREKKESFPLTVTSAQKNPTAFYLCASSKTGGSDTEAFFGQGTRLTVV.

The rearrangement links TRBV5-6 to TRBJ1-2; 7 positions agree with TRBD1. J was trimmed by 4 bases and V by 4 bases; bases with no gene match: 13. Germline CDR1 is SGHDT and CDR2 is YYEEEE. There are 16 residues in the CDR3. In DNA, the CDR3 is TGTGCCAGCAGCACCAGGGTGACAGGGTCGGCCTATGGCTACACCTTC. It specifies CASSTRVTGSAYGYTF.

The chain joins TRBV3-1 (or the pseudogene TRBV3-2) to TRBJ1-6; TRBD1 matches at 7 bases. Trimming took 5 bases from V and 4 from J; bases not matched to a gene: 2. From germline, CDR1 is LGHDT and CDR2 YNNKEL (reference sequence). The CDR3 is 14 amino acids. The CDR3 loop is CASSGTAYNSPLHF. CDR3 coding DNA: TGTGCCAGCAGCGGGACAGCTTATAATTCACCCCTCCACTTT.

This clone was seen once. The CDR3 loop reads CASSPGTSGGTLGTQYF. CDR3 nucleotide sequence: TGTGCCAGCAGCCCGGGGACTAGCGGGGGGACCCTGGGGACCCAGTACTTC. J is TRBJ2-5 and V is TRBV7-2; 15 bases match TRBD2. From germline, CDR1 is SGHTA and CDR2 FQGNSA. The CDR3 is 17 residues long. Trimming took 5 bases from V and 7 from J; bases not matched to a gene: 11.

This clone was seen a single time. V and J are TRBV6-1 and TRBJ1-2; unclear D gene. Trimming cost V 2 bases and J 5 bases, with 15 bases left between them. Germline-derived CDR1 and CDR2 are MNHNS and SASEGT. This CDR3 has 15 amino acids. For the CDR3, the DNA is TGTGCCAGCAGTGAACGGGTCCTCATGAGGTATGGCTACACCTTC. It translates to CASSERVLMRYGYTF.

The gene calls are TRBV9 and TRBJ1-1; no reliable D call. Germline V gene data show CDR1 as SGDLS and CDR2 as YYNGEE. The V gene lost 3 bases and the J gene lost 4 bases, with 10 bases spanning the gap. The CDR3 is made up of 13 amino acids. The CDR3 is CASSAQGGTEAFF. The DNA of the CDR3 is TGTGCCAGCAGCGCCCAAGGCGGCACTGAAGCTTTCTTT.

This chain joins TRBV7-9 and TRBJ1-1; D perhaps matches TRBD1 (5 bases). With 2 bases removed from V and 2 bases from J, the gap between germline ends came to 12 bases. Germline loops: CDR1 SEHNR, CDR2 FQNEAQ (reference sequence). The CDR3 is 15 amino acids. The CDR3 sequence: CASSLLKGLNTEAFF. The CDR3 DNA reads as TGTGCCAGCAGCTTACTAAAGGGGTTAAACACTGAAGCTTTCTTT.

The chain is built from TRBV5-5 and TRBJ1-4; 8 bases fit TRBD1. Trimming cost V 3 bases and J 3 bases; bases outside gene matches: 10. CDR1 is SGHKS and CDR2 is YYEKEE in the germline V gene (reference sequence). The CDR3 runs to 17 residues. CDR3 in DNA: TGTGCCAGCAGCTCCAGGGAGGTCAGGGGGCCTAATGAAAAACTGTTTTTT. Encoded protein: CASSSREVRGPNEKLFF.

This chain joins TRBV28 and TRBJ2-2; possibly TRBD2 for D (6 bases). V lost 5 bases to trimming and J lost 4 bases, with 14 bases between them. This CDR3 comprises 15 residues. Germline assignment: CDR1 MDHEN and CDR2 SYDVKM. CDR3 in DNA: TGTGCCAGCAGTCTCCAGCGGGCGGGCACCGGGGAGCTGTTTTTT. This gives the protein CASSLQRAGTGELFF.